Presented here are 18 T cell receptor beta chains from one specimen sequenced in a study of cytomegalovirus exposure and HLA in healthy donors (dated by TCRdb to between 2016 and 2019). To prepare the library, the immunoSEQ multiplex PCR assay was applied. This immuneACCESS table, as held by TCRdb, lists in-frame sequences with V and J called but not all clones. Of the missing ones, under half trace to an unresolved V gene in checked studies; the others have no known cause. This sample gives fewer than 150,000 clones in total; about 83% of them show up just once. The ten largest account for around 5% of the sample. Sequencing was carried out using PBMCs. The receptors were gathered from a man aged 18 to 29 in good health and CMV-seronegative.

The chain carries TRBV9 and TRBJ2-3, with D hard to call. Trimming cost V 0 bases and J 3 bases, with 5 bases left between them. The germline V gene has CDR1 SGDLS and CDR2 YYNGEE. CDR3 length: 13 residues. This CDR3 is CASSVVQTDTQYF. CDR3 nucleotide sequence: TGTGCCAGCAGCGTAGTCCAGACAGATACGCAGTATTTT. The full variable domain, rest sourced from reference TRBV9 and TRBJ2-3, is DSGVTQTPKHLITATGQRVTLRCSPRSGDLSVYWYQQSLDQGLQFLIQYYNGEERAKGNILERFSAQQFPDLHSELNLSSLELGDSALYFCASSVVQTDTQYFGPGTRLTVL.

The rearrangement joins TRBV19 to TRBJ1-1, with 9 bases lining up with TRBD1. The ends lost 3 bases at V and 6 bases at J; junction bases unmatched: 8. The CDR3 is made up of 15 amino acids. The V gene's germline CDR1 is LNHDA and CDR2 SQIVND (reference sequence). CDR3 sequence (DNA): TGTGCCAGTAGTATCGCAGGACAGGGGATAGCTGAAGCTTTCTTT. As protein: CASSIAGQGIAEAFF.

The chain's CDR3 is CASSLVDRVGTEAFF. As DNA, the CDR3 is TGCGCCAGCAGCTTGGTGGACAGGGTTGGCACTGAAGCTTTCTTT. The chain combines TRBV5-1 with TRBJ1-1, with 8 nucleotides matching TRBD1. The CDR3 is 15 amino acids. V was pared by 0 bases and J by 4 bases, with 5 bases of the junction left unmatched. The germline V gene encodes CDR1 SGHRS and CDR2 YFSETQ.

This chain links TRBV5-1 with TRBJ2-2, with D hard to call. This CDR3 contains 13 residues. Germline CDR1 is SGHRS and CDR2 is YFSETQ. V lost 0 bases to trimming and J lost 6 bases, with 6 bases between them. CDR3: CASSLGSAGELFF. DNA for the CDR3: TGCGCCAGCAGCTTGGGTTCGGCCGGGGAGCTGTTTTTT.

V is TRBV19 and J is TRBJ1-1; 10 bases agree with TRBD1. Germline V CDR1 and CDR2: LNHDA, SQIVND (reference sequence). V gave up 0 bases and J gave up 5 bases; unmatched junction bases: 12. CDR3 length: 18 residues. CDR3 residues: CASSIERGQGTLRTEAFF. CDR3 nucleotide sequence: TGTGCCAGTAGTATAGAGAGGGGACAGGGGACGCTCAGAACTGAAGCTTTCTTT.

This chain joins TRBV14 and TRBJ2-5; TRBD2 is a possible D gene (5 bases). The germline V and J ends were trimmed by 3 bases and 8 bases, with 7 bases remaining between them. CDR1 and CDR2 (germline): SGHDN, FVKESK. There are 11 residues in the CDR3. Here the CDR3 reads CASSHGVTQYF. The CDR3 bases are TGTGCCAGCAGCCACGGGGTCACCCAGTACTTC.

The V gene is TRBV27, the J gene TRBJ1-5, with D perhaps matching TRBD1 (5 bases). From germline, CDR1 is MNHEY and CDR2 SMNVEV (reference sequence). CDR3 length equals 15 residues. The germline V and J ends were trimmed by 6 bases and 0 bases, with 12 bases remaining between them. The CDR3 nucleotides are TGTGCCAGCAGCCCCTGGGGCAATAGCAATCAGCCCCAGCATTTT. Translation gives CASSPWGNSNQPQHF.

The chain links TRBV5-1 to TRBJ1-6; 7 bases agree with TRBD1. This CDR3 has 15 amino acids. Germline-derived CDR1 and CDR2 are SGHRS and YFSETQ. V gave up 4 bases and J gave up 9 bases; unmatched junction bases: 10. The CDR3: CASSVTGTDGSPLHF. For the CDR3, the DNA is TGCGCCAGCAGCGTAACCGGGACAGACGGTTCACCCCTCCACTTT.

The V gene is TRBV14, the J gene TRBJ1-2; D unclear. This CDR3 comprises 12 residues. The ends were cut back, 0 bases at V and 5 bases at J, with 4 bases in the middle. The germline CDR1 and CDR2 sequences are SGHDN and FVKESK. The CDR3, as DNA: TGTGCCAGCAGCCAAGATAGATATGGCTACACCTTC. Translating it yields CASSQDRYGYTF.

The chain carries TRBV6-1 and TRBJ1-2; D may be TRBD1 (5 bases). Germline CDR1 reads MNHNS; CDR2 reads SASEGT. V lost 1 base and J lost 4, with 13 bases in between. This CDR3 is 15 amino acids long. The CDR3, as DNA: TGTGCCAGCAGTGAAGACGGCAGGGAAGGCTATGGCTACACCTTC. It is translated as CASSEDGREGYGYTF.

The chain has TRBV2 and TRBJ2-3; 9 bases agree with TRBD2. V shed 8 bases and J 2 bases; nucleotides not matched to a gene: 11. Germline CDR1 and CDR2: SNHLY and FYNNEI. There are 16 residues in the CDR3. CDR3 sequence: CASLFGLAGFTDTQYF. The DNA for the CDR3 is TGTGCCAGCCTGTTTGGGCTAGCGGGATTCACAGATACGCAGTATTTT.

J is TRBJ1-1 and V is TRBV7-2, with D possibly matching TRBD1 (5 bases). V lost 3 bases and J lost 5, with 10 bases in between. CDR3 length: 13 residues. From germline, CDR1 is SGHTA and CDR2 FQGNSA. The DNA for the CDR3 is TGTGCCAGCAGCTTTTTGGGGGGGACTGAAGCTTTCTTT. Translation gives CASSFLGGTEAFF.

The CDR3 spells CASSLATTSDEETQYF. The CDR3 coding sequence is TGTGCCAGCAGCTTAGCCACGACTAGCGATGAAGAGACCCAGTACTTC. The rearrangement links TRBV7-6 to TRBJ2-5; 8 bases agree with TRBD2. There are 16 residues in the CDR3. The germline V gene has CDR1 SGHVS and CDR2 FNYEAQ. V shed 0 bases, J shed 3 bases, and the junction held 6 bases outside the gene matches.

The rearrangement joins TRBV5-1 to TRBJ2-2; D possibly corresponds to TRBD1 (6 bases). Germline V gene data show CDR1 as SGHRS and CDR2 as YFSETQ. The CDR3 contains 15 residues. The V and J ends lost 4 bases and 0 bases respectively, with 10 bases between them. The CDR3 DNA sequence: TGCGCCAGCAGCCCAGGGGTAACGAACACCGGGGAGCTGTTTTTT. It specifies CASSPGVTNTGELFF. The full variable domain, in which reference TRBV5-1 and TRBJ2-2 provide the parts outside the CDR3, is KAGVTQTPRYLIKTRGQQVTLSCSPISGHRSVSWYQQTPGQGLQFLFEYFSETQRNKGNFPGRFSGRQFSNSRSEMNVSTLELGDSALYLCASSPGVTNTGELFFGEGSRLTVL.

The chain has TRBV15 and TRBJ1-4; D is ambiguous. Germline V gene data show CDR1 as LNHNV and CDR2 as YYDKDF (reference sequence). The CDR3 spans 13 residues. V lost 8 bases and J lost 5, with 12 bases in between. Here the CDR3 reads CATRPGVNEKLFF. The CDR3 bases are TGTGCCACCCGCCCCGGGGTAAATGAAAAACTGTTTTTT. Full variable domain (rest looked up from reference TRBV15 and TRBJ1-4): DAMVIQNPRYQVTQFGKPVTLSCSQTLNHNVMYWYQQKSSQAPKLLFHYYDKDFNNEADTPDNFQSRRPNTSFCFLDIRSPGLGDTAMYLCATRPGVNEKLFFGSGTQLSVL.

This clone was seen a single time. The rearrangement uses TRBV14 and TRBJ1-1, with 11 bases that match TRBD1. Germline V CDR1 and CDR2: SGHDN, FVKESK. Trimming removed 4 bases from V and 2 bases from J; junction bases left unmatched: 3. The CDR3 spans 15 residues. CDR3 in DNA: TGTGCCAGCAGCCCACGGACAGGGGGCAACACTGAAGCTTTCTTT. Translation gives CASSPRTGGNTEAFF.

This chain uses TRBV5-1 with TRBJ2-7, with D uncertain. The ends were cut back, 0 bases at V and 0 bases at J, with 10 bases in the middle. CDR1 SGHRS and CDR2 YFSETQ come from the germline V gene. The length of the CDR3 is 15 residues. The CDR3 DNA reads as TGCGCCAGCAGCTTGGGACTTACGGCCTCCTACGAGCAGTACTTC. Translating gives CASSLGLTASYEQYF.

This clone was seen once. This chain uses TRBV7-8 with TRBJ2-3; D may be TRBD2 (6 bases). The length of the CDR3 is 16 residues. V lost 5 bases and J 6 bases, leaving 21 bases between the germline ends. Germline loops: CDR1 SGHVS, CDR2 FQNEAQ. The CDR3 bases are TGTGCCAGCAGCCCCCCGGGGCTAGCGAGTACCGATACGCAGTATTTT. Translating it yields CASSPPGLASTDTQYF.